These T cell receptor beta chains were read from a single sample in a study of blood T cells in healthy people across ages. From the 5' RACE reads, TCRdb called clonotypes with MiXCR, one entry per CDR3 protein. This sample has about 800,000 distinct CDR3 sequences, with around a quarter found just once. Separately, the same data were catalogued under a study of T cells of mothers and their children.

The sample comprised blood. The receptors stem from a boy between 10 and 17 years old in good health. Both conserved end residues are part of each CDR3. D genes are given only for firm matches. Not every row has a clone size; where given, it reads once, few, many or a size class.

TGTGCCAGCAGCCTCCGGGACAGGGGCGGCTACACCTTC	CASSLRDRGGYTF	TRBD1	few	TRBV3-1	TRBJ1-2
TGTGCCACCAGCAGAGGACAGGGGGATCAAGAGACCCAGTACTTC	CATSRGQGDQETQYF	TRBD1	.	TRBV15	TRBJ2-5
TGCGCCAGCAGCCAAGATCTTGGACAGTTCGACGAGCAGTACTTC	CASSQDLGQFDEQYF	.	.	TRBV4-3	TRBJ2-7
TGCAGTGCGTGCCCACAGGGTACGAACTATGGCTACACCTTC	CSACPQGTNYGYTF	.	few	TRBV20-1	TRBJ1-2
TGTGCCACCAGCAACGTACAACTCTCCTACGAGCAGTACTTC	CATSNVQLSYEQYF	.	few	TRBV15	TRBJ2-7
TGTGCCATCGGGGGAAGGTCGGGAGAGACCCAGTACTTC	CAIGGRSGETQYF	.	.	TRBV10-3	TRBJ2-5
TGTGCCAGCAGCTTAGGGCCGACAGGGACTGAGGCTTTCTTT	CASSLGPTGTEAFF	TRBD1	.	TRBV7-3	TRBJ1-1
TGTGCCAGCAGTGAAGGACAAGGTGAAAAACTGTTTTTT	CASSEGQGEKLFF	.	.	TRBV28	TRBJ1-4
TGCAGTGCTAGAGATGTTGCGGGGGGACAAGAGACCCAGTACTTC	CSARDVAGGQETQYF	TRBD2	few	TRBV20-1	TRBJ2-5
TGTGCCAGCAACCAAGTAGGAGGGGGATCCTACGAGCAGTACTTC	CASNQVGGGSYEQYF	.	few	TRBV3-1	TRBJ2-7
TGTGCCATCAGTGCACCCGGGACGTTACAGGAGACCCAGTACTTC	CAISAPGTLQETQYF	.	few	TRBV10-3	TRBJ2-5
TGTGCCAGCAGTATCTTAGCGGGATCGTTGACTGAGCAGTTCTTC	CASSILAGSLTEQFF	TRBD2	.	TRBV27	TRBJ2-1
TGTGCCAGCAGTACCCCGAATAGCGGGAGATCAGATACGCAGTATTTT	CASSTPNSGRSDTQYF	TRBD2	few	TRBV6-1	TRBJ2-3
TGTGCCAGCAGTTCCTCGAGTCCGGGAATAAACACCGGGGAGCTGTTTTTT	CASSSSSPGINTGELFF	.	.	TRBV6-5	TRBJ2-2
TGTGCCAGCAGCTCGTCAACAGGGGACGTCTTCGAGCAGTACTTC	CASSSSTGDVFEQYF	TRBD1	.	TRBV7-2	TRBJ2-7
TGTGCCAGCAGTTATATACCGCACTACGAGCAGTACTTC	CASSYIPHYEQYF	.	once	TRBV6-2/TRBV6-3	TRBJ2-7
TGTGCCAGCAGCTCTCGGACGCCCGGGCTGACCCAGTACTTC	CASSSRTPGLTQYF	.	.	TRBV7-2	TRBJ2-5
TGCGCCAGCAGCCTCGACAGGGATTTGTTCGAGCAGTACTTC	CASSLDRDLFEQYF	TRBD1	.	TRBV5-1	TRBJ2-7
TGTGCCAGCAGTTCCAGGACAGGAGGCCCAGATACGCAGTATTTT	CASSSRTGGPDTQYF	TRBD1	.	TRBV6-5	TRBJ2-3
TGTGCCAGCAGCCTCGGGGGGGCTAATGAGCAGTTCTTC	CASSLGGANEQFF	TRBD2	.	TRBV7-2	TRBJ2-1
TGTGCTAGTGGTTGGGACAGGGCACTATCGGGAGATACGCTGTATTTT	CASGWDRALSGDTLYF	TRBD1	few	TRBV12-5	TRBJ2-3
TGCAGCGCGGGACAGCTGGACACTGAAGCTTTCTTT	CSAGQLDTEAFF	TRBD1	.	TRBV29-1	TRBJ1-1
TGTGCCAGCAGTTTGGGCGGGACACTGAACACTGAAGCTTTCTTT	CASSLGGTLNTEAFF	.	.	TRBV27	TRBJ1-1
TGTGCCAGCAGCAAAGGGACAGTTTACCTCCAAGAGACCCAGTGCTTC	CASSKGTVYLQETQCF	TRBD1	.	TRBV28	TRBJ2-5
TGTGCCAGCAGTACCAGGAACCCGGGGCAGCCCCAGCATTTT	CASSTRNPGQPQHF	.	.	TRBV12-3/TRBV12-4	TRBJ1-5
TGCAGTGCTAGTTCGGTTGGCGACGGGAGAAGTTACGAGCAGTACTTC	CSASSVGDGRSYEQYF	.	few	TRBV20-1	TRBJ2-7
TGTGCCAGCAACCCCGACAGGGGATGGGAGACCCAGTACTTC	CASNPDRGWETQYF	TRBD1	few	TRBV2	TRBJ2-5
TGCAGTGCTAGAGATCAGGGGGGGTTCGCTGAAGCTTTCTTT	CSARDQGGFAEAFF	TRBD1	.	TRBV20-1	TRBJ1-1
TGTGCCAGCAGCTCTGGACGGACAGGGGGCATTCGAGATACGCAGTATTTT	CASSSGRTGGIRDTQYF	TRBD1	.	TRBV5-8	TRBJ2-3
TGTGCCAGCGGGTTGCAAGGGGATGAGCAGTACTTC	CASGLQGDEQYF	.	once	TRBV6-6	TRBJ2-7
TGCAGTGCTACAACCTCTAGAGTACACACTGAAGCTTTCTTT	CSATTSRVHTEAFF	.	few	TRBV20-1	TRBJ1-1
TGTGCCAGCAGTTGGGGGACCGGCAATCAGCCCCAGCATTTT	CASSWGTGNQPQHF	.	few	TRBV12-3/TRBV12-4	TRBJ1-5
TGTGCCAGCAGTTCAGCGGGACTAGCGCCAGATACGCAGTATTTT	CASSSAGLAPDTQYF	TRBD2	.	TRBV28	TRBJ2-3
TGTGCCAGCAGCCAACTCAGGGGAGGCCACTACAATGAGCAGTTCTTC	CASSQLRGGHYNEQFF	.	few	TRBV7-2	TRBJ2-1
TGTGCCAGCAGCTTGCGGGGGAGGACAGATACGCGGTATTTT	CASSLRGRTDTRYF	.	.	TRBV11-2	TRBJ2-3
TGTGCCTGGGTCGGGGGACCTCCGTACGAGCAGTACTTC	CAWVGGPPYEQYF	.	few	TRBV30	TRBJ2-7
TGTGCCAGCAGTGGAAGGCAGGGGGTTACCCAGAAAAACATTCAGTACTTC	CASSGRQGVTQKNIQYF	TRBD1	few	TRBV27	TRBJ2-4
TGCGCCAGCAGCATGGGACTAGCGGGGGATCAAGAGACCCAGTACTTC	CASSMGLAGDQETQYF	TRBD2	.	TRBV5-4	TRBJ2-5
TGTGCCAGCGGACATTACAATGAGCAGTTCTTC	CASGHYNEQFF	.	few	TRBV28	TRBJ2-1
TGTGCCAGCAGCTTCGGCGGGGGGCCGGATACGCAGTATTTT	CASSFGGGPDTQYF	TRBD2	.	TRBV7-2	TRBJ2-3